This TCR beta chain was sequenced for a study of blood T cell repertoires in COVID-19. The overall study: The United States, Italy and Spain provided the acute and convalescent COVID-19 samples.

Method: immunoSEQ multiplex PCR; TCRdb's copy keeps in-frame clones and lacks some. Here the sample spans 300,000 to 350,000 clones, around 85% being singletons. Trimming shortened V by 4 bases and J by 1 base, and 10 bases separated the two germline ends. The CDR3 is 14 residues long. Those enrolled, adults aged roughly 18 to 100 years, came from 25 or so US areas. Cohort allocation depended upon clinical history that participants reported. This chain uses TRBV23-1 with TRBJ1-1; weak D call: TRBD1 (6 bases). TRBV23-1 belongs to the ORF category, with a function that is uncertain. The clonotype comes from a woman between 40 and 50 years old with acute COVID-19. Sequencing used PBMCs or T cells enriched from blood (not recorded which). The chain's CDR3 is CASSPTGANTEAFF. The CDR3 DNA reads as TGCGCCAGCAGTCCGACAGGAGCGAACACTGAAGCTTTCTTT.